A single sample gave rise to the 19 T cell receptor beta chains below, sequenced in a study of cytomegalovirus exposure and HLA in healthy donors. 13 Jbeta primers and 60 Vbeta primers were used for the PCR. The repertoire was sequenced with immunoSEQ multiplex PCR; TCRdb's copy has only in-frame clones and lacks some. The sample lists some 110,000 clones; more than 60% were seen once. What was sequenced was PBMCs. The receptors derive from a woman in her thirties or forties in good health and CMV-seropositive.

Concerning this clone: Other DNA sequences in the sample encode the same CDR3. V and J are TRBV7-8 and TRBJ1-1; TRBD1 matches at 7 bases. The CDR3 is 14 amino acids. V shed 6 bases, J shed 1 base, and the junction held 5 bases outside the gene matches. The germline gives CDR1 SGHVS, CDR2 FQNEAQ. This CDR3 reads CASSVTGENTEAFF. Written as DNA, the CDR3 is TGTGCCAGCAGTGTCACAGGGGAGAACACTGAAGCTTTCTTT.

This clone was seen only a few times. The chain joins TRBV5-6 to TRBJ1-4; tentative D call: TRBD1 (5 bases). The V end lost 1 base, the J end lost 8 bases, and 15 bases lay between the germline ends. The CDR3 runs 15 residues. CDR1 is SGHDT, CDR2 YYEEEE, per germline. CDR3 loop: CASSLRGNREEKLFF. In nucleotides, the CDR3 is TGTGCCAGCAGCTTGCGGGGGAATCGCGAGGAAAAACTGTTTTTT.

With regard to this clone: The sample contains more than one DNA sequence encoding this CDR3. J is TRBJ1-5 and V is TRBV28; D gene uncertain. The CDR3 has 16 residues. Germline V gives CDR1 MDHEN, CDR2 SYDVKM. Trimming stripped 6 bases from V and 7 bases from J, with 22 bases between. CDR3 protein: CASSLVPASPGQPQHF. The CDR3 region has the DNA TGTGCCAGCAGCTTGGTTCCCGCCTCGCCGGGACAGCCCCAGCATTTT.

This clone was seen a few times. The chain combines TRBV19 with TRBJ1-3; 7 nucleotides agree with TRBD1. The germline gives CDR1 LNHDA, CDR2 SQIVND (reference sequence). The CDR3 totals 15 residues. With 3 bases clipped from V and 4 bases from J, the junction kept 6 bases outside the gene matches. CDR3 amino acids: CASSIRDRAGNTIYF. Here the CDR3 DNA reads TGTGCCAGTAGTATCCGGGACAGAGCCGGAAACACCATATATTTT.

The chain employs TRBV6-5 and TRBJ1-1; 9 positions match TRBD1. The germline CDR1 and CDR2 sequences are MNHEY and SVGAGI. The CDR3 contains 14 residues. V trimming: 5 bases; J trimming: 2 bases; junction bases outside the gene matches: 3. CDR3 nucleotide sequence: TGTGCCAGCAGTCGGGACAGGGTTAACACTGAAGCTTTCTTT. The encoded protein is CASSRDRVNTEAFF.

This chain uses TRBV7-9 with TRBJ1-1; TRBD1 matches at 8 bases. Trimming at V came to 8 bases and at J to 4 bases, leaving 6 bases not matched to a gene. Germline CDR1 reads SEHNR; CDR2 reads FQNEAQ (reference sequence). This CDR3 has 13 amino acids. DNA for the CDR3: TGTGCCAGCCTTACAGGGGGGAGCACTGAAGCTTTCTTT. Translation: CASLTGGSTEAFF.

The rearrangement uses TRBV7-8 and TRBJ1-1, with D unresolved. The CDR3 spans 16 residues. CDR1 and CDR2 (germline): SGHVS, FQNEAQ. Trimming removed 0 bases at V and 0 bases at J, with 11 bases between. In DNA, the CDR3 is TGTGCCAGCAGCTTAGCGCGAGCGGCGATGAACACTGAAGCTTTCTTT. Translated, it gives CASSLARAAMNTEAFF.

The chain employs TRBV7-3 and TRBJ2-3; weak D call: TRBD1 (6 bases). Germline V CDR1 and CDR2: SGHTA, FQGTGA. This CDR3 has 15 residues. The ends were cut back, 2 bases at V and 2 bases at J, with 11 bases in the middle. Here the CDR3 DNA reads TGTGCCAGCAGCTTAGGGGGCCGAGCCACAGATACGCAGTATTTT. Translating it yields CASSLGGRATDTQYF.

This chain joins TRBV2 and TRBJ2-7, with TRBD1 matching over 10 bases. Germline V gene data show CDR1 as SNHLY and CDR2 as FYNNEI. The CDR3 has 12 residues. V shed 8 bases, J shed 3 bases, and the junction held 1 base outside the gene matches. CDR3 residues: CASRDRGYEQYF. The CDR3 DNA reads as TGTGCCAGCCGGGACAGGGGCTACGAGCAGTACTTC.

The CDR3 coding sequence is TGTGCCAGCAGTGCGGGCAGGGTCTGGAGGGACGAGCAGTACTTC. This translates into CASSAGRVWRDEQYF. The gene calls are TRBV6-1 and TRBJ2-7, with a tentative D call TRBD2 (6 bases). V gave up 4 bases and J gave up 5 bases, with 18 bases separating them. Germline CDR1 MNHNS, CDR2 SASEGT. The CDR3 has 15 residues.

The chain recombines TRBV4-1 with TRBJ1-6, with 8 bases aligning to TRBD1. The CDR3 runs 14 residues. Trimming cost V 4 bases and J 6 bases; bases outside gene matches: 2. The germline gives CDR1 MGHRA, CDR2 YSYEKL. CDR3 in DNA: TGCGCCAGCAGCCTTGGACAGGGTAATTCACCCCTCCACTTT. The encoded protein is CASSLGQGNSPLHF.

The gene calls are TRBV29-1 and TRBJ1-2, with D tentatively TRBD1 (5 bases). V shed 6 bases and J shed 4 bases, with 12 bases lying between them. Germline loops: CDR1 SQVTM, CDR2 ANQGSEA. The CDR3 spans 12 residues. The CDR3 spells CSVESGGYGYTF. CDR3 coding DNA: TGCAGCGTGGAGTCGGGGGGCTATGGCTACACCTTC.

The chain recombines TRBV5-4 with TRBJ2-5, with 10 bases matching TRBD2. CDR1 and CDR2 from the germline V gene are SGHNT and YYREEE (reference sequence). J was trimmed by 2 bases and V by 0 bases; bases with no gene match: 7. The CDR3 covers 17 residues. CDR3 bases: TGTGCCAGCAGCTTGGCCGGGCTAGCGGGGGAACAAGAGACCCAGTACTTC. Its translation: CASSLAGLAGEQETQYF.

This clone was found once. V and J are TRBV2 and TRBJ2-7; 7 nucleotides align to TRBD1. The CDR3 contains 14 residues. The germline CDR1 and CDR2 sequences are SNHLY and FYNNEI. With 4 bases clipped from V and 4 bases from J, the junction kept 7 bases outside the gene matches. This CDR3 is CASSVQGPEYEQYF. CDR3 nucleotide sequence: TGTGCCAGCAGTGTACAGGGGCCCGAATACGAGCAGTACTTC.

This chain uses TRBV5-1 with TRBJ2-3, with TRBD1 as a possible D gene (5 bases). V was pared by 2 bases and J by 0 bases, with 10 bases between. The CDR3 is made up of 15 amino acids. Germline V CDR1 and CDR2: SGHRS, YFSETQ. For the CDR3, the DNA is TGCGCCAGCAGCTTCGGCGCAGGGAGCACAGATACGCAGTATTTT. This codes for CASSFGAGSTDTQYF.

This chain uses TRBV4-1 with TRBJ2-5, with 10 positions matching TRBD2. The CDR3 consists of 16 residues. V lost 0 bases, J lost 3 bases, and 4 bases stayed unmatched. The germline CDR1 and CDR2 sequences are MGHRA and YSYEKL. CDR3 region: CASSQEGGLAKETQYF. The CDR3 nucleotides read TGCGCCAGCAGCCAAGAGGGGGGACTAGCGAAAGAGACCCAGTACTTC.

This clone was picked up a small number of times. V and J are TRBV11-2 and TRBJ2-2, with 7 bases that match TRBD1. CDR3 length equals 16 residues. Germline CDR1 reads SGHAT; CDR2 reads FQNNGV. V lost 5 bases to trimming and J lost 9 bases; unmatched junction nucleotides: 15. Here the CDR3 reads CASSVRQGLPLRELFF. DNA for the CDR3: TGTGCCAGCAGCGTGCGACAGGGCCTACCTCTACGGGAGCTGTTTTTT.

This clone turned up a few times. The chain recombines TRBV6-1 with TRBJ1-1; 9 nucleotides match TRBD1. The CDR3 sequence is 15 residues long. The V gene end was trimmed by 4 bases and the J gene end by 7 bases; junction bases not matched to a gene: 10. Germline V gene data show CDR1 as MNHNS and CDR2 as SASEGT. The CDR3 DNA reads TGTGCCAGCAGTGTTGGGACAGGGTCGGGAGATGAAGCTTTCTTT. Protein: CASSVGTGSGDEAFF.

J is TRBJ1-1 and V is TRBV6-5; D unclear. CDR3 length equals 15 residues. Germline V lookup: CDR1 MNHEY, CDR2 SVGAGI. V was pared by 2 bases and J by 1 base, with 11 bases between. In DNA form, the CDR3 reads TGTGCCAGCAGTTACCAGATGCCGGGGAACACTGAAGCTTTCTTT. Protein: CASSYQMPGNTEAFF.